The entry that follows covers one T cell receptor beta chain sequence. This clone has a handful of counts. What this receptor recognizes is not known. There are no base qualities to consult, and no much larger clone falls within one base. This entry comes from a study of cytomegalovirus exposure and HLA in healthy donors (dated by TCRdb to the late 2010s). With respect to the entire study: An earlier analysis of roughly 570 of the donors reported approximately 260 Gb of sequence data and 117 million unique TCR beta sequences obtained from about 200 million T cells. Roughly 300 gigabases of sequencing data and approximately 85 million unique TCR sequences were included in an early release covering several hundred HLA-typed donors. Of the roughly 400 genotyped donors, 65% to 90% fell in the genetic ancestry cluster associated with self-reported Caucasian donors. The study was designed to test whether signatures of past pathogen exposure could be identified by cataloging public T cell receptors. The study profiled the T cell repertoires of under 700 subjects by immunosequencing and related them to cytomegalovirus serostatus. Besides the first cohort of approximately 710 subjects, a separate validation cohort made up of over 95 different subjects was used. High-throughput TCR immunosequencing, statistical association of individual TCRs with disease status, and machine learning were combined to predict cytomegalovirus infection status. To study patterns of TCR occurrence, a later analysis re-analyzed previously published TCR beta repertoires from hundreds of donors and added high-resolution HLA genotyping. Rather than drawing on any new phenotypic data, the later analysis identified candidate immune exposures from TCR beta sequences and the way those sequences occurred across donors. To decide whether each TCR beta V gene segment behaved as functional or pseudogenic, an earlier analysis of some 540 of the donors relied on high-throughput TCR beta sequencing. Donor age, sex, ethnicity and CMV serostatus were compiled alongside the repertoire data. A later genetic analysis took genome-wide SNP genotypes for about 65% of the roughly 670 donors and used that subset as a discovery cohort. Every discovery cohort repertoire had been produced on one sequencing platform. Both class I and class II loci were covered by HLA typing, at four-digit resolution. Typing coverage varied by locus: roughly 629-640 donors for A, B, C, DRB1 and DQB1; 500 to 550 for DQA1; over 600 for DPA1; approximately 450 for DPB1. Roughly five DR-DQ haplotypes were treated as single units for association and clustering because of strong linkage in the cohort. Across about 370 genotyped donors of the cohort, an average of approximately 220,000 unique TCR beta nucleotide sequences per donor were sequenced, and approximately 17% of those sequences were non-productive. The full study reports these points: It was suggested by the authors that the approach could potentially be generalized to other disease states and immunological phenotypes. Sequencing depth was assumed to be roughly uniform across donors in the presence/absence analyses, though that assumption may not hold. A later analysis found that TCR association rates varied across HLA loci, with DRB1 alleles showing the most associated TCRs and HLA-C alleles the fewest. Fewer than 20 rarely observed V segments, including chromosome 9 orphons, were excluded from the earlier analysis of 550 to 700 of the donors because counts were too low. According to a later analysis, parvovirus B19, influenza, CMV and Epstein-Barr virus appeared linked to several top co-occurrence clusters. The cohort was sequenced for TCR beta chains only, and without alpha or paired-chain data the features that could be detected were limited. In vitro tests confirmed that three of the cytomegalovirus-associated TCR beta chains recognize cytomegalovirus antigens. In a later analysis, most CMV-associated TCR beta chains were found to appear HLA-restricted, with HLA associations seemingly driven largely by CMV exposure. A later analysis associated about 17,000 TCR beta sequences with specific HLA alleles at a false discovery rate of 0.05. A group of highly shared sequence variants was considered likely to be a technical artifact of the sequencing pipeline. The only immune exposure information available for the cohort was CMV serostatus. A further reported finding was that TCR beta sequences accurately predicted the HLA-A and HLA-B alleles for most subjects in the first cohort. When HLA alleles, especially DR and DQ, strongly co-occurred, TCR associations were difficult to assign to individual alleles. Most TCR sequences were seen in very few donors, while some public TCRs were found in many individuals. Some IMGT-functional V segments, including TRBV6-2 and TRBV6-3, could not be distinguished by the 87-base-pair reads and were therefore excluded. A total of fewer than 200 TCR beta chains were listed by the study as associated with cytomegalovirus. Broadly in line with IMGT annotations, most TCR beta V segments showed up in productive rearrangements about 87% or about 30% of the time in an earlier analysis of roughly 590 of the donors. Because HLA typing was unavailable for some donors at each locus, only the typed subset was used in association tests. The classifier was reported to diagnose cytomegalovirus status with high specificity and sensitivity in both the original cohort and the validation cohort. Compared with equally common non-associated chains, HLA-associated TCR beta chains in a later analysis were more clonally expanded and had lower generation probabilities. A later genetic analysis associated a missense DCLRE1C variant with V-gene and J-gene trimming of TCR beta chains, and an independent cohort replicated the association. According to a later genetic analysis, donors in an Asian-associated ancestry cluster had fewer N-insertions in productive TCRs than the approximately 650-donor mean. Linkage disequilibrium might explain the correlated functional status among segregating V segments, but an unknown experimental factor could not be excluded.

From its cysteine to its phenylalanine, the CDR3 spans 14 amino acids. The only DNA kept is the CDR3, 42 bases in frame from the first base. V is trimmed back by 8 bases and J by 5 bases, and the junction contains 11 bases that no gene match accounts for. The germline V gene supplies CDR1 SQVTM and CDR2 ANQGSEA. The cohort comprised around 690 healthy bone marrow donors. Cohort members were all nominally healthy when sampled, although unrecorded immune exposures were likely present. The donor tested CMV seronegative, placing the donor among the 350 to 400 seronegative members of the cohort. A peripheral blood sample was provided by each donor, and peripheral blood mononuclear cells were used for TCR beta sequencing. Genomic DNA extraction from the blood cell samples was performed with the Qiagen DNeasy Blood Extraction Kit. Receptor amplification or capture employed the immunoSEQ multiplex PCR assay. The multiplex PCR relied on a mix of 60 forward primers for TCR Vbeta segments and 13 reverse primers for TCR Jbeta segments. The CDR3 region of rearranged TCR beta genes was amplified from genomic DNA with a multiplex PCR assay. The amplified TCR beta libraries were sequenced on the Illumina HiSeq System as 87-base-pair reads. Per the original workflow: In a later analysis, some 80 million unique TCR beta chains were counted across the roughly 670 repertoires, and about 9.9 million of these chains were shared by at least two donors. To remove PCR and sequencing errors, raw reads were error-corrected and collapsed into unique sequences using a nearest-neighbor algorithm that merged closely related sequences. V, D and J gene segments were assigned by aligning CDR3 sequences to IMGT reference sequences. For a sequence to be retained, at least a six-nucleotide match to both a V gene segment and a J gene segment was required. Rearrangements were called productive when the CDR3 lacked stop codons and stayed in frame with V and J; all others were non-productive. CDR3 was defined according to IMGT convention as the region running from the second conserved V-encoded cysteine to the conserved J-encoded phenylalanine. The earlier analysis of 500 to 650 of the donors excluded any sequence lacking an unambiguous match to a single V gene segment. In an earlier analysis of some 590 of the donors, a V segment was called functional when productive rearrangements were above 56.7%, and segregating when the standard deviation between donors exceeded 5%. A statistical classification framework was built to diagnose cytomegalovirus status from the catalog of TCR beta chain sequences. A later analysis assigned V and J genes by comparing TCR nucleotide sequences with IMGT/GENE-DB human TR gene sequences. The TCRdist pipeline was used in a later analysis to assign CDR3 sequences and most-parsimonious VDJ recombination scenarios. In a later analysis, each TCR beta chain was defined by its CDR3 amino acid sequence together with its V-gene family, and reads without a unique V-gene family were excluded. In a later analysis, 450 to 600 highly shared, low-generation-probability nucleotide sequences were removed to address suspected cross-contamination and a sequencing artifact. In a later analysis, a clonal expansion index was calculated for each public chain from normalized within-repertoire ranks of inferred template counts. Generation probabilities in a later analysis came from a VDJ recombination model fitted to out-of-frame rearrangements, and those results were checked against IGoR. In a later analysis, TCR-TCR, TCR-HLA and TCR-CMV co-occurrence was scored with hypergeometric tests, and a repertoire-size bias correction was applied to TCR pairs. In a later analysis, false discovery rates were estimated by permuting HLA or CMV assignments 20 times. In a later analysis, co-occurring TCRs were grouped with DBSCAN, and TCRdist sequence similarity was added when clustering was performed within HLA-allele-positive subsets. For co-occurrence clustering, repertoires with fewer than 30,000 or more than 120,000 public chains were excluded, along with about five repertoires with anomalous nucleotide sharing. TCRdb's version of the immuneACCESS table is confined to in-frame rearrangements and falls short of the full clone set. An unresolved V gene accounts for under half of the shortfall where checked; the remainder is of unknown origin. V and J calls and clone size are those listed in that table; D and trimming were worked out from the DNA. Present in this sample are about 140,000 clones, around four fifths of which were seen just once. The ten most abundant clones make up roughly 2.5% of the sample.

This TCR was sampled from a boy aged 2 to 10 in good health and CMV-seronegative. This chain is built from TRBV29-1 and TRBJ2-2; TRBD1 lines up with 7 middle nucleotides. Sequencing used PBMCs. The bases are TGCAGCACGACAGGGTTTTTAGATACCGGGGAGCTGTTTTTT. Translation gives CSTTGFLDTGELFF.